Presented here are 28 T cell receptor beta chains from one specimen sequenced in a study of radiation and T cells in renal cell carcinoma. Data came from immunoSEQ multiplex PCR; TCRdb stores just in-frame clones and leaves some out. The sample has 60,000 to 65,000 clones; about 80% are singletons. Time point specified: blood 2 weeks post-SBRT. Treatment noted: 15 Gy SBRT to primary tumor, nephrectomy 4 weeks later. The sequencing used blood, collected from a patient whose treatment included radiotherapy and nephrectomy. All receptors come from a man aged 55 to 70 with renal cell carcinoma.

Here the CDR3 reads CASSLEGGHRGEKLFF. The CDR3 coding sequence is TGTGCCAGCAGCTTAGAGGGGGGGCACAGGGGAGAAAAACTGTTTTTT. The rearrangement uses TRBV11-2 and TRBJ1-4, with 7 bases aligning to TRBD1. The length of the CDR3 is 16 residues. Germline-derived CDR1 and CDR2 are SGHAT and FQNNGV. With 0 bases clipped from V and 8 bases from J, the junction kept 9 bases outside the gene matches.

The chain recombines TRBV13 with TRBJ2-6, with a tentative D call TRBD1 (6 bases). Per germline, CDR1 PRHDT and CDR2 FYEKMQ (reference sequence). Trimming stripped 2 bases from V and 0 bases from J, with 11 bases between. CDR3 length: 17 amino acids. In nucleotides, the CDR3 is TGTGCCAGCAGCTTATATCAAGGGGGCTCTGGGGCCAACGTCCTGACTTTC. Its protein product is CASSLYQGGSGANVLTF. Using reference TRBV13 and TRBJ2-6 for the parts outside the CDR3, the full variable domain is AAGVIQSPRHLIKEKRETATLKCYPIPRHDTVYWYQQGPGQDPQFLISFYEKMQSDKGSIPDRFSAQQFSDYHSELNMSSLELGDSALYFCASSLYQGGSGANVLTFGAGSRLTVL.

The chain couples TRBV6-6 to TRBJ1-2; TRBD1 aligns across 9 bases. CDR1 is MNHNY, CDR2 SVGAGI, per germline (reference sequence). There are 14 residues in the CDR3. V was pared by 7 bases and J by 9 bases, with 12 bases of the junction left unmatched. This CDR3 reads CASIDGGDRASYTF. CDR3 nucleotides: TGTGCCAGCATCGACGGGGGGGACAGGGCAAGCTACACCTTC.

This clone was recorded only once. The chain's CDR3 is CASGLTFF. The CDR3 region has the DNA TGTGCCAGCGGTTTGACGTTCTTC. The chain couples TRBV11-2 to TRBJ2-1, with D unresolved. The CDR3 runs 8 residues. Germline values: CDR1 SGHAT, CDR2 FQNNGV. V was trimmed by 8 bases and J by 15 bases, leaving 8 bases between them.

The genes are TRBV15 and TRBJ2-5; TRBD2 aligns across 9 bases. V was clipped by 6 bases and J by 4 bases; unmatched bases: 12. The CDR3 consists of 16 residues. Germline V gene data show CDR1 as LNHNV and CDR2 as YYDKDF (reference sequence). In DNA form, the CDR3 reads TGTGCCACCAGTGAGGAGCGGGGGGTCGGGTTAGAGACCCAGTACTTC. Its translation: CATSEERGVGLETQYF.

The rearrangement uses TRBV7-9 and TRBJ1-4; no definite D call. Germline loops: CDR1 SEHNR, CDR2 FQNEAQ (reference sequence). The V end was cut by 5 bases, the J end by 0 bases, with 10 bases between. The CDR3 is made up of 15 amino acids. CDR3 sequence (DNA): TGTGCCAGCAGCCCCCCCCAGACAACTAATGAAAAACTGTTTTTT. Its translation is CASSPPQTTNEKLFF. The full variable domain, its missing parts supplied by reference TRBV7-9 and TRBJ1-4, is DTGVSQNPRHKITKRGQNVTFRCDPISEHNRLYWYRQTLGQGPEFLTYFQNEAQLEKSRLLSDRFSAERPKGSFSTLEIQRTEQGDSAMYLCASSPPQTTNEKLFFGSGTQLSVL.

This clone was observed a few times. This chain links TRBV19 with TRBJ1-5, with no clear D. Germline loops: CDR1 LNHDA, CDR2 SQIVND (reference sequence). Deletions cut 9 bases from V and 0 bases from J, with 15 bases between. The CDR3 has 15 residues. CDR3 sequence: CASLPNPYSNQPQHF. The CDR3 region has the DNA TGTGCCAGCCTTCCGAACCCCTATAGCAATCAGCCCCAGCATTTT.

The rearrangement uses TRBV6-1 and TRBJ1-1; D gene uncertain. V lost 1 base and J 0 bases, leaving 6 bases between the germline ends. This CDR3 is 14 amino acids long. CDR1 is MNHNS, CDR2 SASEGT, per germline. Written as DNA, the CDR3 is TGTGCCAGCAGTGAAGGAGACGTGAACACTGAAGCTTTCTTT. Translated: CASSEGDVNTEAFF.

The gene calls are TRBV6-1 and TRBJ1-1; possibly TRBD1 for D (6 bases). The CDR3 extends over 15 amino acids. The ends were cut back, 6 bases at V and 3 bases at J, with 17 bases in the middle. Germline CDR1 reads MNHNS; CDR2 reads SASEGT. The CDR3 protein is CASSLGGGGHTEAFF. CDR3 nucleotides: TGTGCCAGCAGCCTAGGGGGGGGCGGCCACACTGAAGCTTTCTTT.

The V call is TRBV14, the J call TRBJ2-6; D is uncertain. Germline assignment: CDR1 SGHDN and CDR2 FVKESK. The CDR3 is made up of 15 amino acids. V lost 2 bases to trimming and J lost 1 base, with 6 bases between them. Here the CDR3 reads CASSQTASGANVLTF. The CDR3 DNA is TGTGCCAGCAGCCAAACGGCTTCTGGGGCCAACGTCCTGACTTTC.

This chain connects TRBV10-3 to TRBJ1-1; D unclear. The ends were cut back, 2 bases at V and 7 bases at J, with 17 bases in the middle. Germline V lookup: CDR1 ENHRY, CDR2 SYGVKD. There are 15 residues in the CDR3. This CDR3 is CAISEPSRPTFEAFF. CDR3 DNA: TGTGCCATCAGTGAGCCCAGCCGGCCGACCTTTGAAGCTTTCTTT.

The chain combines TRBV21-1 with TRBJ1-2; the table gives TRBD1 as D, unverified against the DNA. TRBV21-1 is labeled a pseudogene. The CDR3 is made up of 14 amino acids. The CDR3 DNA sequence: TGTGCCACACCAGACAGGAAAGCTAACTATGGCTACACCTTC. Translation gives CATPDRKANYGYTF.

This clone came up a few times. The CDR3 DNA is TGCAGCGTTGAAAGCTCTGGAAACACCATATATTTT. It is translated as CSVESSGNTIYF. The rearrangement joins TRBV29-1 to TRBJ1-3; no clear D gene. The CDR3 sequence is 12 residues long. CDR1 is SQVTM and CDR2 is ANQGSEA in the germline V gene. V lost 2 bases and J 0 bases, leaving 2 bases between the germline ends.

This clone was observed a handful of times. The rearrangement uses TRBV12-5 and TRBJ1-2, with D unclear. CDR3 length equals 11 residues. CDR1 is LGHNT and CDR2 is FRNRAP in the germline V gene. V was trimmed by 8 bases and J by 4 bases, leaving 8 bases between them. Here the CDR3 DNA reads TGTGCTAGTTCGAGAGGCTATGGCTACACCTTC. Protein sequence: CASSRGYGYTF. Looking up the rest from reference TRBV12-5 and TRBJ1-2 gives the full variable domain: DARVTQTPRHKVTEMGQEVTMRCQPILGHNTVFWYRQTMMQGLELLAYFRNRAPLDDSGMPKDRFSAEMPDATLATLKIQPSEPRDSAVYFCASSRGYGYTFGSGTRLTVV.

This clone was observed a few times. The V call is TRBV5-6, the J call TRBJ1-1, with TRBD1 as a possible D gene (6 bases). CDR1 SGHDT and CDR2 YYEEEE come from the germline V gene. Trimming pared 0 bases from V and 9 bases from J, leaving 9 bases between. The CDR3 has 12 residues. The CDR3 spells CASSLGTEQAFF. The CDR3 nucleotides read TGTGCCAGCAGCTTGGGGACAGAGCAAGCTTTCTTT.

The CDR3 DNA is TGTGCCAGCAGCTTAGGGGTACAGGGAGGTACTGAAGCTTTCTTT. Its protein is CASSLGVQGGTEAFF. The V call is TRBV7-8, the J call TRBJ1-1; perhaps TRBD1 as D (6 bases). The CDR3 loop spans 15 amino acids. Deletions cut 1 base from V and 5 bases from J, with 14 bases between. Per germline, CDR1 SGHVS and CDR2 FQNEAQ.

This chain links TRBV30 with TRBJ1-1; D perhaps matches TRBD1 (6 bases). From germline, CDR1 is GTSNPN and CDR2 SVGIG (reference sequence). The germline V and J ends were trimmed by 5 bases and 5 bases, with 15 bases remaining between them. The CDR3 extends over 13 amino acids. CDR3 loop: CAWDLRGGTEAFF. CDR3 sequence (DNA): TGTGCCTGGGACCTCAGGGGCGGGACTGAAGCTTTCTTT.

A word on this clone: Other DNA sequences from this sample encode an identical CDR3 as well. The chain links TRBV5-6 to TRBJ2-7; D possibly corresponds to TRBD1 (5 bases). This CDR3 is built from 15 residues. The germline V gene has CDR1 SGHDT and CDR2 YYEEEE. Trimming took 1 base from V and 2 from J, leaving 13 bases between them. The CDR3 protein is CASSLLDSPPYEQYF. The CDR3 DNA reads TGTGCCAGCAGCTTGCTAGACAGTCCCCCCTACGAGCAGTACTTC.

This chain uses TRBV28 with TRBJ2-1; D unclear. The CDR3 covers 15 residues. V lost 2 bases, J lost 6 bases, and 14 bases lay in between. CDR1 and CDR2 (germline): MDHEN, SYDVKM. The CDR3 sequence is CASSLMPDAINEQFF. The CDR3 nucleotides read TGTGCCAGCAGTTTAATGCCAGACGCTATCAATGAGCAGTTCTTC.

This rearrangement joins TRBV7-8 to TRBJ2-3; 7 nucleotides line up with TRBD2. Germline CDR1 reads SGHVS; CDR2 reads FQNEAQ. V trimming: 5 bases; J trimming: 3 bases; junction bases outside the gene matches: 14. This CDR3 has 17 residues. The DNA of the CDR3 is TGTGCCAGCAGCGTCCGGGACTACCGTCCACGGACAGATACGCAGTATTTT. Translation: CASSVRDYRPRTDTQYF. Full variable domain (outside the CDR3, taken from reference TRBV7-8 and TRBJ2-3): GAGVSQSPRYKVAKRGQDVALRCDPISGHVSLFWYQQALGQGPEFLTYFQNEAQLDKSGLPSDRFFAERPEGSVSTLKIQRTQQEDSAVYLCASSVRDYRPRTDTQYFGPGTRLTVL.

J is TRBJ2-1 and V is TRBV29-1, with TRBD2 matching over 15 bases. Germline-derived CDR1 and CDR2 are SQVTM and ANQGSEA. The V segment lost 0 bases and the J segment 7 bases; nucleotides outside the gene matches: 1. The CDR3 contains 15 residues. The DNA of the CDR3 is TGCAGCGTTGAAGAAGGACTAGCGGGAGGGAATGAGCAGTTCTTC. Translation gives CSVEEGLAGGNEQFF.

The rearrangement uses TRBV18 and TRBJ1-1; D gene ambiguous. This CDR3 region has 14 residues. Looked up from germline, CDR1 is KGHSH and CDR2 is LQKENI. Trimming took off 1 base at V and 6 bases at J, with 12 bases between the two ends. The CDR3 DNA reads as TGTGCCAGCTCACCACGGGTGGATCCTCCTGAAGCTTTCTTT. It yields the protein CASSPRVDPPEAFF.

The rearrangement joins TRBV10-1 to TRBJ2-1; D tentatively fits TRBD1 or TRBD2 (5 bases each). The germline V gene has CDR1 WNHNN and CDR2 SYGVQD (reference sequence). The CDR3 has 15 amino acids. The V end was cut by 3 bases, the J end by 4 bases, with 13 bases between. In DNA, the CDR3 is TGCGCCAGCAGTGACCCGGGACGGTCGTACAATGAGCAGTTCTTC. Amino acid sequence: CASSDPGRSYNEQFF.

The V gene is TRBV6-1, the J gene TRBJ2-7, with 8 nucleotides matching TRBD1. The trim removed 6 bases at V and 4 bases at J, leaving 5 bases unmatched. CDR1 MNHNS and CDR2 SASEGT come from the germline V gene. The CDR3 spans 13 residues. CDR3 loop: CASRGQVSYEQYF. CDR3 nucleotide sequence: TGTGCCAGCAGGGGACAGGTGTCTTACGAGCAGTACTTC.

This clone was observed a handful of times. The gene calls are TRBV2 and TRBJ2-5; D is ambiguous. This CDR3 spans 11 amino acids. CDR1 SNHLY and CDR2 FYNNEI come from the germline V gene. The ends were cut back, 4 bases at V and 5 bases at J, with 5 bases in the middle. Here the CDR3 DNA reads TGTGCCAGCAGTGTTATGGAGACCCAGTACTTC. Translation gives CASSVMETQYF.

The V and J genes are TRBV9 and TRBJ1-6; TRBD1 aligns across 8 bases. Germline V gene lookup returns CDR1 SGDLS and CDR2 YYNGEE. Trimming took 3 bases from V and 5 from J; bases not matched to a gene: 13. The CDR3 consists of 18 residues. The CDR3 region has the DNA TGTGCCAGCAGCGCCGCCCTGGACAGGGCGAATCATAATTCACCCCTCCACTTT. Its protein is CASSAALDRANHNSPLHF.

Details on this clone: One junction end does not reproduce the germline sequence, and a read error may be involved. The chain couples TRBV14 to TRBJ2-5; no definite D call. The germline V gene has CDR1 SGHDN and CDR2 FVKESK. This CDR3 has 14 amino acids. The CDR3 nucleotides are TGTGCCGGCAGCCCCTACCGAAATCCGGAGACCCAGTACTTC. Its protein is CAGSPYRNPETQYF.

The J gene is TRBJ2-7, the V gene TRBV6-5; TRBD1 is a possible D gene (5 bases). The germline V gene has CDR1 MNHEY and CDR2 SVGAGI. V dropped 2 bases and J dropped 5 bases, with 10 bases sitting between them. This CDR3 contains 13 residues. As DNA, the CDR3 is TGTGCCAGCAGTTACCGGTCGACAGACGAGCAGTACTTC. It yields the protein CASSYRSTDEQYF.